These T cell receptor beta chains were read from a single sample in a study of lymphopenia after photon versus proton radiotherapy. Some clones are missing from TCRdb's copy, which holds only in-frame ones; the method was immunoSEQ multiplex PCR. The sample contains 43,000 or so clones, over 75% of which appear only once. Sequencing used peripheral blood, obtained from a patient treated with photon-based radiotherapy. The receptor set was obtained from a man aged 35 to 55 with gastric cancer. Each CDR3 is given with its conserved first and last residue. The D gene is left open where the match is weak. Not all rows give a size; the values are once, few, many and, for expanded clones, a class.

DNA,CDR3,size,D,J,V
TGTGCCAGCAGCCAAGAGGCCCGGGGGGACACCGGGGAGCTGTTTTTT,CASSQEARGDTGELFF,-,TRBD2,TRBJ2-2,TRBV4-2
TGTGCCAGCTCACCACCGGGGTCGCCTAGCGTAGGCCCCCTGGAGCAGTTCTTC,CASSPPGSPSVGPLEQFF,-,-,TRBJ2-1,TRBV18
TGTGCCAGCAGCTTAGTACTAGCGTACCCCACAGATACGCAGTATTTT,CASSLVLAYPTDTQYF,-,TRBD2,TRBJ2-3,TRBV7-2
TGTGCCAGCAGTGAATTGGGAGGCTGGAGAAGCAATCAGCCCCAGCATTTT,CASSELGGWRSNQPQHF,-,-,TRBJ1-5,TRBV6-1
TGCGCCAGCAGCTTGGAAGGGCCAGGGAGGGAAAAACTGTTTTTT,CASSLEGPGREKLFF,-,-,TRBJ1-4,TRBV5-1
TGTGCCAGCAGCGTACTGGCCGGGGAGCTGTTTTTT,CASSVLAGELFF,-,-,TRBJ2-2,TRBV9
TGTGCCAGCAGTGGACGACAGGGGCCCTACGCCATATATTTT,CASSGRQGPYAIYF,once,TRBD1,TRBJ1-3,TRBV25-1
TGTGCCAGCAGCCAGCGTGTCTGCGGCGTCGAAAAACTGTTTTTT,CASSQRVCGVEKLFF,-,-,TRBJ1-4,TRBV21-1
TGTGCCAGCAGCACACAGGGAGTTAGGAATTCACCCCTCCACTTT,CASSTQGVRNSPLHF,-,-,TRBJ1-6,TRBV7-3
TGCGCCAGCAGTGAGGTTTTCGGCCGGGACAGATCCTACGAGCAGTACTTC,CASSEVFGRDRSYEQYF,-,TRBD1,TRBJ2-7,TRBV10-1
TGTGCCAGCAGTGACGGGACTAGCGGGGGGGCAGATACGCAGTATTTT,CASSDGTSGGADTQYF,-,TRBD2,TRBJ2-3,TRBV6-4
TGTGCCAGCAGTGGGGGGGCTGGCAATCAGCCCCAGCATTTT,CASSGGAGNQPQHF,-,-,TRBJ1-5,TRBV6-1
TGTGCCAGCAGCCAAAAATGGCGCCCTGGAAACACCATATATTTT,CASSQKWRPGNTIYF,-,-,TRBJ1-3,TRBV5-6
TGTGCCAGCAGCGCCCGGGACAGCTATAACTATGGCTACACCTTC,CASSARDSYNYGYTF,-,TRBD1,TRBJ1-2,TRBV9
TGTGCCAGCAGCTTGCTCTCTTTAAACACCGGGGAGCTGTTTTTT,CASSLLSLNTGELFF,-,-,TRBJ2-2,TRBV5-5
TGTGCCTGGAGTTTTGGTCCCTCTGGAAACACCATATATTTT,CAWSFGPSGNTIYF,-,-,TRBJ1-3,TRBV30
TGTGCCAGCAGCTTAGGGGGGCGGACTCTTAGTAATGAAAAACTGTTTTTT,CASSLGGRTLSNEKLFF,-,-,TRBJ1-4,TRBV7-2
TGTGCCAGCAGCACCCCTCGGGGCACAGATACGCAGTATTTT,CASSTPRGTDTQYF,few,-,TRBJ2-3,TRBV7-2
TGTGCCAGCAGCTTGGCCCGGACGTCCACTGAAGCTTTCTTT,CASSLARTSTEAFF,once,-,TRBJ1-1,TRBV5-5
TGTGCCAGCAGCTTCGGCGGTTGGGGGACGAACACCGGGGAGCTGTTTTTT,CASSFGGWGTNTGELFF,-,-,TRBJ2-2,TRBV11-2
TGTGCCAGCAGGCCGGTGGGGCACTATGGCTACACCTTC,CASRPVGHYGYTF,few,-,TRBJ1-2,TRBV7-8
TGTGCCAGCAGCCAAAAGGCCACACTATCCTACAATGAGCAGTTCTTC,CASSQKATLSYNEQFF,-,-,TRBJ2-1,TRBV13